Reported below is one T cell receptor (beta chain). The V gene end was trimmed by 3 bases and the J gene end by 7 bases; junction bases not matched to a gene: 5. Germline loops: CDR1 MGHDK, CDR2 SYGVNS. CDR3 length equals 13 residues. Original data processing: Amplification with reference gene primers provided the estimates of nucleated cell counts. Libraries were prepared by immunoSEQ multiplex PCR; TCRdb keeps only in-frame clonotypes and omits some of them. Clone size and the V and J calls come from that table; the DNA yielded D and trimming. In the table there are approximately 150,000 clones, around 87% of which are singletons. Participants were aged about 18 to 89 years from 20 to 30 US areas. The data belong to a study of blood T cell repertoires in COVID-19.

Sequenced sample: PBMCs or T cells enriched from blood (not recorded which). This sequence originates from a man in his 60s who had recovered from COVID-19. The chain couples TRBV25-1 to TRBJ2-5; the match to TRBD2 covers 7 bases. Here the CDR3 reads CASSERAGATQYF. CDR3 DNA: TGTGCCAGCAGTGAGAGGGCGGGAGCGACCCAGTACTTC.